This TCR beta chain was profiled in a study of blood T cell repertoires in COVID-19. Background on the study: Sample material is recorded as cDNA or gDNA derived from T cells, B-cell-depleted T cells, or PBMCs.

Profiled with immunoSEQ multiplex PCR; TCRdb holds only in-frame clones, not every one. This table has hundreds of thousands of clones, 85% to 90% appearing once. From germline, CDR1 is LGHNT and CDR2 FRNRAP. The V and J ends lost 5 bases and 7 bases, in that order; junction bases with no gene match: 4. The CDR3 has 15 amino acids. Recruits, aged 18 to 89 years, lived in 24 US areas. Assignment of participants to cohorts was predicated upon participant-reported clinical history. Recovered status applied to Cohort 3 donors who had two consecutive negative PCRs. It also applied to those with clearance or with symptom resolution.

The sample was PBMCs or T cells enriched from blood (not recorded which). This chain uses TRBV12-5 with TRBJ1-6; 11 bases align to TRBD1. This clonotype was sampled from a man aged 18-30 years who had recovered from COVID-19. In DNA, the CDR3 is TGTGCTAGTGGTGTTGGACAGGGGGCGAATTCACCCCTCCACTTT. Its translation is CASGVGQGANSPLHF.